These T cell receptor beta chains were read from a single sample in a study of technical replicates of blood from a handful of donors. Sequenced by immunoSEQ multiplex PCR; TCRdb stores in-frame clones only, minus some. The top ten clones hold around 0.18% of a sample with tens of thousands of clones, approximately 97% of them seen once. What was sequenced was T cells isolated from PBMCs. The receptors come from a human donor in good health. CDR3s include the opening cysteine and the closing phenylalanine or tryptophan. D genes are given only for firm matches. Only some rows state a clone size, as once, few, many or a class for expanded clones.

>TRBV5-1|NA|TRBD1|TRBJ1-1
TGCGCCAGCAGCTCGGAAGGGACAGAAGAGAGTGAAGCTTTCTTT
CASSSEGTEESEAFF
>TRBV11-2|NA|NA|TRBJ2-3
TGTGCCAGCAGCTTAGACCCAGGCCCAGGGACAGATACGCAGTATTTT
CASSLDPGPGTDTQYF
>TRBV5-1|NA|TRBD2|TRBJ2-3
TGCGCCAGCAGCTTACTAGCGGCCATATTGAATAATACGCAGTATTTT
CASSLLAAILNNTQYF
>TRBV11-3|NA|TRBD2|TRBJ2-2
TGTGCCAGCAGCTTAGATATGAGACTAGCGGGAGGGCCTAACACCGGGGAGCTGTTTTTT
CASSLDMRLAGGPNTGELFF
>TRBV4-1|NA|NA|TRBJ2-7
TGCGCCAGCAGCTCCCTAGGGGAGGCTACCTACGAGCAGTACTTC
CASSSLGEATYEQYF
>TRBV7-6|NA|NA|TRBJ1-5
TGTGCCAGCAGCCTAAACACGGGGAGCAATCAGCCCCAGCATTTT
CASSLNTGSNQPQHF
>TRBV6-6|NA|TRBD2|TRBJ2-3
TGTGCCAGCAGCTTAGCGGGAAATGGAATAGTGCAGTATTTT
CASSLAGNGIVQYF
>TRBV19|NA|TRBD2|TRBJ2-1
TGTGCCAGTAGTATAACCCTAGCGGGATACAATGAGCAGTTCTTC
CASSITLAGYNEQFF
>TRBV4-1|NA|NA|TRBJ2-1
TGCGCCAGCAGCCAAGAGACCGCTAGCTCCTACAATGAGCAGTTCTTC
CASSQETASSYNEQFF
>TRBV2|NA|NA|TRBJ2-7
TGTGCCAGCAGTGAGATCCGGGGAGCGGGCTACGAGCAGTACTTC
CASSEIRGAGYEQYF
>TRBV5-1|NA|TRBD1|TRBJ2-3
TGCGCCAGCAGCTTGTACAGGGGGCGGGATACGCAGTATTTT
CASSLYRGRDTQYF
>TRBV2|NA|NA|TRBJ2-7
TGTGCCAGCGGACCGACAGACGAGCAGTACTTC
CASGPTDEQYF
>TRBV5-6|once|NA|TRBJ1-6
TGTGCCAGCAGCTCGAGGTTCTCCTATAATTCACCCCTCCACTTT
CASSSRFSYNSPLHF
>TRBV4-1|NA|TRBD1|TRBJ2-7
TGCGCCAGCAGCCGAGCGCAGGGGGCTTACGAGCAGTACTTC
CASSRAQGAYEQYF
>TRBV4-1|NA|NA|TRBJ2-5
TGCGCCAGCAGCCAAGATCTCGGTAAAGAGACCCAGTACTTC
CASSQDLGKETQYF
>TRBV5-1|once|TRBD2|TRBJ2-2
TGCGCCAGCAGCTTGGTACTAGCGGGAAAGACCGGGGAGCTGTTTTTT
CASSLVLAGKTGELFF
>TRBV6-5|once|NA|TRBJ1-1
TGTGCCAGCAGTTACTCGACTCTTGCCGGAGAAGCTTTCTTT
CASSYSTLAGEAFF
>TRBV5-1|once|NA|TRBJ2-7
TGCGCCAGCAGCGTGGGCTCCGGAGATGAGCAGTACTTC
CASSVGSGDEQYF
>TRBV4-1|NA|NA|TRBJ2-2
TGCGCCAGCAGCCAATCCTCTCTCCTAGGGGGAAAGAACACCGGGGAGCTGTTTTTT
CASSQSSLLGGKNTGELFF
>TRBV5-1|NA|NA|TRBJ1-1
TGCGCCAGCAGCTTGGATCTGGGACTTAACACTGAAGCTTTCTTT
CASSLDLGLNTEAFF
>TRBV19|NA|NA|TRBJ1-2
TGTGCCAGTAGTAATGGGGGGGAGCGCCCTCCCTATGGCTACACCTTC
CASSNGGERPPYGYTF
>TRBV23-1|NA|TRBD1|TRBJ1-4
TGCGCCAGCAGTCGGGGGACAGCCTCCCCAACTAATGAAAAACTGTTTTTT
CASSRGTASPTNEKLFF
>TRBV7-2|NA|TRBD1|TRBJ1-5
TGTGCCAGCAGCGCCCAGGGGGCAAGTCAGCCCCAGCATTTT
CASSAQGASQPQHF
>TRBV28|once|TRBD2|TRBJ2-7
TGTGCCAGCAGTTGGCCGAGGGGGACTAGCGATTACGAGCAGTACTTC
CASSWPRGTSDYEQYF
>TRBV28|NA|NA|TRBJ1-2
TGTGCCAGCACCCCCTTACAGAACTATGGCTACACCTTC
CASTPLQNYGYTF
>TRBV5-1|once|TRBD1|TRBJ1-2
TGCGCCAGCAGCCCGGGACAGGGTGGTACTGGCTACACCTTC
CASSPGQGGTGYTF
>TRBV7-8|NA|TRBD2|TRBJ2-7
TGTGCCAGCAGCCCGACTAGCGGTCAGGAGGAGCAGTACTTC
CASSPTSGQEEQYF
>TRBV10-3|NA|NA|TRBJ2-3
TGTGCCATCAGTGGGAAGGGGTTGGGCACAGATACGCAGTATTTT
CAISGKGLGTDTQYF
>TRBV6-5|once|NA|TRBJ1-2
TGTGCCAGCAGTTTTGGCAGGGGTAACTATGGCTACACCTTC
CASSFGRGNYGYTF
>TRBV27|NA|TRBD2|TRBJ2-3
TGTGCCAGCAGCCCACGAGCGGGGGACGAGAATACGCAGTATTTT
CASSPRAGDENTQYF
>TRBV19|NA|TRBD1|TRBJ1-3
TGTGCCAGTCGGGACAGGGGAAGCTCTGGAAACACCATATATTTT
CASRDRGSSGNTIYF
>TRBV19|NA|NA|TRBJ1-1
TGTGCCAGTAGTACCAAGAGGGGGGGAGCGGACACTGAAGCTTTCTTT
CASSTKRGGADTEAFF
>TRBV10-2|NA|NA|TRBJ1-2
TGCGCCAGCAGTGATGATAGTCAGGGTTCGGGTAACTATGGCTACACCTTC
CASSDDSQGSGNYGYTF
>TRBV30|NA|NA|TRBJ1-1
TGTGCCTGGCATCAGGTTGGTGAAGCTTTCTTT
CAWHQVGEAFF
>TRBV19|NA|NA|TRBJ1-1
TGTGCCAGTAGCCCCTATACAGACACTGAAGCTTTCTTT
CASSPYTDTEAFF
>TRBV4-2|NA|NA|TRBJ1-1
TGTGCCAGCAGCCAAGTTCACCAGGGGTTAGCGAACACTGAAGCTTTCTTT
CASSQVHQGLANTEAFF
>TRBV18|NA|NA|TRBJ2-7
TGTGCCAGCTCACCGTACTCGGGGCGGGGCTACGAGCAGTACTTC
CASSPYSGRGYEQYF
>TRBV27|NA|NA|TRBJ1-2
TGTGCCAGCAGTTTCCGAGCTAACTATGGCTACACCTTC
CASSFRANYGYTF
>TRBV19|once|TRBD2|TRBJ2-2
TGTGCCATCGGGACTAGCGGGAACACCGGGGAGCTGTTTTTT
CAIGTSGNTGELFF
>TRBV13|NA|TRBD2|TRBJ2-3
TGTGCCAGCAGCTCTCCCGGGACTAGGCCGGAGAAGGGCACAGATACGCAGTATTTT
CASSSPGTRPEKGTDTQYF
>TRBV9|NA|TRBD2|TRBJ2-5
TGTGCCAGCAGCGTAGGGGCGGGAGGGTACCAAGAGACCCAGTACTTC
CASSVGAGGYQETQYF
>TRBV9|NA|TRBD1|TRBJ1-1
TGTGCCAGCAGCCCGACAGGGGATCTTAACACTGAAGCTTTCTTT
CASSPTGDLNTEAFF
>TRBV18|NA|NA|TRBJ2-7
TGTGCCAGCTCACCAGTTTTTAGGGCGGGCAGCTCCTACGAGCAGTACTTC
CASSPVFRAGSSYEQYF
>TRBV10-2|NA|TRBD1|TRBJ1-1
TGCGCCAGCAGTGACCAGACAGGGACTGAAGCTTTCTTT
CASSDQTGTEAFF
>TRBV5-1|NA|NA|TRBJ1-2
TGCGCCAGCAGCGCTGGGGGCCCGAACTATGGCTACACCTTC
CASSAGGPNYGYTF
>TRBV11-3|NA|NA|TRBJ2-7
TGTGCCAGCAGCCTCCATATTGTTGGGGCCGGCGAGCAGTACTTC
CASSLHIVGAGEQYF
>TRBV30|once|NA|TRBJ2-3
TGTGCCTGGAGGAAAATCCCCAGGGGAGAAGTAGATACGCAGTATTTT
CAWRKIPRGEVDTQYF
>TRBV5-1|NA|TRBD1|TRBJ2-3
TGCGCCAGCTATCTTAGGCCCGGGACAGGGGGTGGAGAGGCAGATACGCAGTATTTT
CASYLRPGTGGGEADTQYF
>TRBV6-1|NA|TRBD1|TRBJ1-5
TGTGCCAGCAGGACAGGGAAGTTGGGTCAGCCCCAGCATTTT
CASRTGKLGQPQHF
>TRBV6-1|NA|TRBD1|TRBJ2-7
TGTGCCAGCAGTGTTCGGACAGGGCCGTATCATACCTACGAGCAGTACTTC
CASSVRTGPYHTYEQYF
>TRBV11-2|NA|NA|TRBJ2-3
TGTGCCAGCAGCTTAGAGGCGGGCACAGATACGCAGTATTTT
CASSLEAGTDTQYF
>TRBV6-4|NA|TRBD2|TRBJ2-1
TGTGCCAGCAGTGAACTTACTAGCGGGAGATATGAGCAGTTCTTC
CASSELTSGRYEQFF
>TRBV10-3|NA|NA|TRBJ1-5
TGTGCCATCAGTCCTCAGGGAAATAGCAATCAGCCCCAGCATTTT
CAISPQGNSNQPQHF